This T cell receptor beta chain came from a study of identical twins. Study findings and constraints: Surplus twin overlap in beta out-of-frame sequences was less pronounced. A cross-sectional statistical analysis, not follow-up of the same donors, supported the conclusions.

The CDR3 sequence is 15 residues long. CDR1 MGHRA and CDR2 YSYEKL come from the germline V gene. V lost 2 bases and J 7 bases, leaving 14 bases between the germline ends. TCRdb re-called the 5' RACE reads with MiXCR, one entry per CDR3 protein. The repertoire holds more than 250,000 distinct CDR3 sequences, approximately 8% seen once, with over 2% in the top ten. This clonotype was recorded many times. Its specificity is unknown. This sample was shared with a second study, whose subject was yellow fever vaccine responses in identical twins.

Source material: memory (CD45RO+) T cells sorted from blood. This TCR derives from a woman between 18 and 29 years old in good health. The chain recombines TRBV4-1 with TRBJ1-4; D gene unclear. DNA of the CDR3: TGCGCCAGCAGCCAACCGTGGGTGGAAGGTGAAAAACTGTTTTTT. It is translated as CASSQPWVEGEKLFF.